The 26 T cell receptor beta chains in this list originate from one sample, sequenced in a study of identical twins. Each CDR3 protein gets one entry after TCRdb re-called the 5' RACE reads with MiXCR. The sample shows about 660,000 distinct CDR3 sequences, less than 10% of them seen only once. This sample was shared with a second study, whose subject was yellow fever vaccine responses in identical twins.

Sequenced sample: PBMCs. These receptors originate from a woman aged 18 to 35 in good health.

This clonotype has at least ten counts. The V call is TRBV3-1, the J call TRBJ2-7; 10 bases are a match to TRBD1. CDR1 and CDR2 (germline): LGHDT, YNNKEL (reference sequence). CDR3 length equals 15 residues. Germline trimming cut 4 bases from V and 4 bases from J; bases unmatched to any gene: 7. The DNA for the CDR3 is TGTGCCAGCAGCCCTAGACCGGGACAGGGGTACGAGCAGTACTTC. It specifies CASSPRPGQGYEQYF.

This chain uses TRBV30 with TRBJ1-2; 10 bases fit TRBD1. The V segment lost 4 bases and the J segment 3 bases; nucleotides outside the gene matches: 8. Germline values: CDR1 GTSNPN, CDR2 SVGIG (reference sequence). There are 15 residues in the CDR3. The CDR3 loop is CAWKRDRGRYYGYTF. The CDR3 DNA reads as TGTGCCTGGAAAAGGGACAGGGGCCGATACTATGGCTACACCTTC.

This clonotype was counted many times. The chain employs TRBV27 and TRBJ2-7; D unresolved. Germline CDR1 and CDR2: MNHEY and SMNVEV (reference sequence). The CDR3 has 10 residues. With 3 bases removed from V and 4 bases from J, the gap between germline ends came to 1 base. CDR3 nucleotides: TGTGCCAGCAGTTTGTACGAGCAGTACTTC. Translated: CASSLYEQYF.

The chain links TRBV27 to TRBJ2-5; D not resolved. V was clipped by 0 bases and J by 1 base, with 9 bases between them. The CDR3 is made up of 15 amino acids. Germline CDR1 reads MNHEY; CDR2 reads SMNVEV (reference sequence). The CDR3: CASSLSKRFQETQYF. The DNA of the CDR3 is TGTGCCAGCAGTTTATCGAAACGGTTCCAAGAGACCCAGTACTTC.

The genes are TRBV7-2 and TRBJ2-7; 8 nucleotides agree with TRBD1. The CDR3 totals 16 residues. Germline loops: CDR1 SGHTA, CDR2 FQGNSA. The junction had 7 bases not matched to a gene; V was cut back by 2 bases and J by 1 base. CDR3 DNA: TGTGCCAGCAGCTTAACGGGGACAGGTCCTTCCTACGAGCAGTACTTC. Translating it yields CASSLTGTGPSYEQYF.

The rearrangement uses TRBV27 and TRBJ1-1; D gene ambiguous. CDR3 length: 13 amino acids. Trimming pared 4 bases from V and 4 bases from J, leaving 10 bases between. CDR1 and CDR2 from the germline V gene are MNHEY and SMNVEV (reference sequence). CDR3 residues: CASSSILVTEAFF. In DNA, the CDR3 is TGTGCCAGCAGTTCGATTCTAGTCACTGAAGCTTTCTTT.

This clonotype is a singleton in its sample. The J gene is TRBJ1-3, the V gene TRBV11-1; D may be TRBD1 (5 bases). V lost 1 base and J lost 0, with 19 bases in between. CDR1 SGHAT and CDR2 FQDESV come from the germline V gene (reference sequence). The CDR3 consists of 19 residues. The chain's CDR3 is CASSLVRGAALSSGNTIYF. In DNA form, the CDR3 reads TGTGCCAGCAGCTTAGTTCGGGGCGCGGCCCTCTCCTCTGGAAACACCATATATTTT.

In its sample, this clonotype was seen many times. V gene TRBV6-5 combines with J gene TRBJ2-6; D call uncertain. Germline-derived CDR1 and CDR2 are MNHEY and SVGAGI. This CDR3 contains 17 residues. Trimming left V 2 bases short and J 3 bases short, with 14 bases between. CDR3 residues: CASSYTSGPGGANVLTF. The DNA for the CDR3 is TGTGCCAGCAGTTACACGTCCGGGCCTGGTGGGGCCAACGTCCTGACTTTC.

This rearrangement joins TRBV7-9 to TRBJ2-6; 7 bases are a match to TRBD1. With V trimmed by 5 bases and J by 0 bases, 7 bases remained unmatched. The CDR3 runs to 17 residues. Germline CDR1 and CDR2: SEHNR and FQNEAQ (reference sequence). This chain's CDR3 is CASSPHRGLSGANVLTF. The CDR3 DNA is TGTGCCAGCAGCCCCCACAGGGGTCTCTCTGGGGCCAACGTCCTGACTTTC.

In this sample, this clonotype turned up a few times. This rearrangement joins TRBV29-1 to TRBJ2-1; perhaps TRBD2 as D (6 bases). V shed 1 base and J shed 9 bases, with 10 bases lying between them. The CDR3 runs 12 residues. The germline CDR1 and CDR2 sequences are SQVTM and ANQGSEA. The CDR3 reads CSVEGLVTEQFF. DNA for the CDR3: TGCAGCGTTGAAGGACTAGTCACTGAGCAGTTCTTC.

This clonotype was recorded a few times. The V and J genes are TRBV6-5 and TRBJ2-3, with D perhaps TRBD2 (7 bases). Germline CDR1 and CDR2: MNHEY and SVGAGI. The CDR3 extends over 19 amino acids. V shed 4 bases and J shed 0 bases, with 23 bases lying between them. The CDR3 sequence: CASSFLPGEGGDSTDTQYF. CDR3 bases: TGTGCCAGCAGTTTCCTCCCGGGTGAAGGGGGGGATAGCACAGATACGCAGTATTTT.

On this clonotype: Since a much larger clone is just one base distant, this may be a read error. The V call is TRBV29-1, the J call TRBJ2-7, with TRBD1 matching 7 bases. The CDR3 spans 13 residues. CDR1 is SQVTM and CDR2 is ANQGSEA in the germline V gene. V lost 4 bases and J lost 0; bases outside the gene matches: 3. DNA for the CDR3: TGCAGCGTTGGGGACAGACGCTCCTACGAGCAGTACTTC. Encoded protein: CSVGDRRSYEQYF.

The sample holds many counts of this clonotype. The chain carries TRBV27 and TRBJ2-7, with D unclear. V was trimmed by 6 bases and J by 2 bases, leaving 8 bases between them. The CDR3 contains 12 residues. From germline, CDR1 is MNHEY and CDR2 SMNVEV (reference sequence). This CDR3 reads CASRIGPYEQYF. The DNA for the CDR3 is TGTGCCAGCAGGATAGGTCCCTACGAGCAGTACTTC.

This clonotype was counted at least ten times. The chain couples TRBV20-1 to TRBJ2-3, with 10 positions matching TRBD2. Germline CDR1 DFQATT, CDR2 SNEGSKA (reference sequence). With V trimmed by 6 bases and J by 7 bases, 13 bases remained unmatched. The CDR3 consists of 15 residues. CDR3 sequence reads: CSAEDSGRVTNTQYF. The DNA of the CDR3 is TGCAGTGCCGAAGACAGCGGGAGGGTTACGAATACGCAGTATTTT.

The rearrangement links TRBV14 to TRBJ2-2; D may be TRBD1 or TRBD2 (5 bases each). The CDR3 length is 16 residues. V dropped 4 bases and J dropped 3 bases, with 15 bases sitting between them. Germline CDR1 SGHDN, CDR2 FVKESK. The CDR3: CASSPRDRPYTGELFF. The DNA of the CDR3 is TGTGCCAGCAGCCCCCGGGACCGACCTTACACCGGGGAGCTGTTTTTT.

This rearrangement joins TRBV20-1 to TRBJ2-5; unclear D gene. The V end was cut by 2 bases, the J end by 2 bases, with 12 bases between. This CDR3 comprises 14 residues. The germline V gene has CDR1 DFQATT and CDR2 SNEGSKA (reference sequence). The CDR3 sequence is CSARIPHGQETQYF. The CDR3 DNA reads TGCAGTGCTAGAATACCGCATGGACAAGAGACCCAGTACTTC.

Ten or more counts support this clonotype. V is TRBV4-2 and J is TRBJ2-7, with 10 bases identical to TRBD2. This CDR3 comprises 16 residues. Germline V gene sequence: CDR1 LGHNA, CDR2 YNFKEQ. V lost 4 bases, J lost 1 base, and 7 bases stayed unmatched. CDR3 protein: CASSPLETSGSYEQYF. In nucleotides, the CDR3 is TGTGCCAGCAGCCCCTTAGAGACTAGCGGGTCCTACGAGCAGTACTTC.

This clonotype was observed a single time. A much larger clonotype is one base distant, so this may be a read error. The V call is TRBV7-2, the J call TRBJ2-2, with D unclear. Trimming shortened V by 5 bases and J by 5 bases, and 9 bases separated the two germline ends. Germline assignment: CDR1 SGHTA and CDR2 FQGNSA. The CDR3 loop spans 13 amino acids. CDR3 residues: CASSTPKTGELFF. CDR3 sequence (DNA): TGTGCCAGCAGCACCCCTAAGACCGGGGAGCTGTTTTTT. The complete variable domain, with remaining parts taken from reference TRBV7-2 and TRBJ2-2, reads GAGVSQSPSNKVTEKGKDVELRCDPISGHTALYWYRQSLGQGLEFLIYFQGNSAPDKSGLPSDRFSAERTGGSVSTLTIQRTQQEDSAVYLCASSTPKTGELFFGEGSRLTVL.

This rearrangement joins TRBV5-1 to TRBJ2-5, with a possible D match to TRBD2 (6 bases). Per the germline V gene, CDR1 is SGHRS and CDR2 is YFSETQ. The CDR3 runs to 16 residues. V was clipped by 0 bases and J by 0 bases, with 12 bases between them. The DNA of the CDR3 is TGCGCCAGCAGCTTGGGACCTAGCGCTAACCAAGAGACCCAGTACTTC. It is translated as CASSLGPSANQETQYF.

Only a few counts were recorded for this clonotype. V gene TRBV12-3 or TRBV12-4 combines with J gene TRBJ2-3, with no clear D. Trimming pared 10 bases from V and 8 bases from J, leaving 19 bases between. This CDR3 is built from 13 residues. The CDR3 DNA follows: TGTGCCACCAGCGAGGCCCTGAAAGGTACGCAGTATTTT. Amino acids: CATSEALKGTQYF.

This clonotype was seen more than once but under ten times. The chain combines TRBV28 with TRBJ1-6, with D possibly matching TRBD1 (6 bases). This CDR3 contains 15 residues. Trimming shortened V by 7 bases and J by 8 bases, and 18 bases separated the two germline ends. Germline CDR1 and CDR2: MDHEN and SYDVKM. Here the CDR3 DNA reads TGTGCCAGCACTACACAGGGATTCAATTATTCACCCCTCCACTTT. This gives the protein CASTTQGFNYSPLHF.

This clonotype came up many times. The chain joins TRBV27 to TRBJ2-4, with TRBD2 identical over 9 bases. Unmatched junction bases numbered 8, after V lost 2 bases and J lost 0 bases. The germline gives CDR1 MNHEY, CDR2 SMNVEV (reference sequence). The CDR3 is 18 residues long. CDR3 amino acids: CASSLRSPSGVAKNIQYF. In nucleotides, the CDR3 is TGTGCCAGCAGTTTACGGTCCCCTAGCGGGGTAGCCAAAAACATTCAGTACTTC.

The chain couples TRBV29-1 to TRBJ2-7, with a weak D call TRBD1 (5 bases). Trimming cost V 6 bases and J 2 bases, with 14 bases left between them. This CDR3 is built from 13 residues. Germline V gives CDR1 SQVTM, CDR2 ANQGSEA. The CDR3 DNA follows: TGCAGCGTCCTTGGGGCAGGACCCTACGAGCAGTACTTC. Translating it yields CSVLGAGPYEQYF.

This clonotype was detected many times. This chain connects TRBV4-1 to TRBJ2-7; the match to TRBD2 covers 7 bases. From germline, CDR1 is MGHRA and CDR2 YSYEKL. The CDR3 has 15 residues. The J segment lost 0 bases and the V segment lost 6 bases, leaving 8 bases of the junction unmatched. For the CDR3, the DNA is TGCGCCAGCAGTCCGAGCGGGATGAGCTCCTACGAGCAGTACTTC. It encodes CASSPSGMSSYEQYF.

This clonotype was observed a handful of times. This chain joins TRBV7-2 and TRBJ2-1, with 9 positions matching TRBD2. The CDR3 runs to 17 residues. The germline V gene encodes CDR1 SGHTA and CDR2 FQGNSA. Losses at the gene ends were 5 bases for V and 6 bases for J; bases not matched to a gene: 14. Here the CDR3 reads CASSTPPGSGSFNEQFF. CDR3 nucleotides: TGTGCCAGCAGCACCCCCCCGGGTAGCGGGAGTTTCAATGAGCAGTTCTTC.

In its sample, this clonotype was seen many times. In DNA form, the CDR3 reads TGCAGCGCTGTGCTAGCGGGAGTCTCCGGGGAGCTGTTTTTT. Its translation is CSAVLAGVSGELFF. The rearrangement joins TRBV29-1 to TRBJ2-2; 10 bases agree with TRBD2. The germline V gene encodes CDR1 SQVTM and CDR2 ANQGSEA. CDR3 length: 14 residues. Trimming removed 7 bases from V and 6 bases from J; junction bases left unmatched: 8.